This T cell receptor (beta chain) came from a study of blood T cell repertoires in COVID-19 (dated by TCRdb to about 2020). Describing the broader study: Collaborator samples came from the United States, Italy and Spain and covered acute and convalescent phases of COVID-19. The prospective study material was composed of cDNA or gDNA derived from T cells, B-cell-depleted T cells, or PBMCs. Deeply sampled blood TCRbeta repertoires from subjects exposed to, actively infected with, or recovered from COVID-19 were included in the dataset. The repertoires were released in a freely available public database meant as a resource for research on the immune response to SARS-CoV-2. The samples were drawn from the first 160 participants of the ongoing ImmuneRACE study and from 950 to 1,500 subjects provided by 6 global collaborators. The sample metadata nearly always contained a de-identified subject ID, COVID-19 status, age in years and sex. Where available, HLA class I and class II types were taken from metadata supplied by the sample provider and were not determined by assay-based typing. Broad study findings and their caveats: Clinical and demographic metadata were provided uncurated, with the amount varying by source and participant.

Participants in the prospective study were enrolled through a virtual design, were aged 18 to 89 years, and lived in fewer than 30 United States geographic areas. Cohort assignment in the prospective study relied on participant-reported clinical history from a screening survey and a study questionnaire. Each participant in the prospective study had whole blood, serum and a nasopharyngeal or oropharyngeal swab collected by mobile phlebotomists. Participants in the prospective study had the option to provide additional blood draws and questionnaires over an approximately 2-month period. Blood samples from the prospective study were shipped frozen or at room temperature prior to DNA extraction. For this clone: The specificity of this receptor is unknown. Base qualities are not provided; no much larger clone lies one nucleotide away.

TCRbeta CDR3 regions were amplified from genomic DNA using the immunoSEQ Assay, a bias-controlled multiplex PCR. The study's processing was this. The number of nucleated cells in each sample was estimated from the amplification of reference gene primers within the assay. To quantify the absolute abundance of each unique TCRbeta CDR3 rearrangement, sequence reads were collapsed and filtered. Productive Simpson clonality was computed per sample as the square root of Simpson's diversity index over productive rearrangements. The clones in this table, taken by TCRdb from immuneACCESS, are in-frame only. Not every clone is retained; where verified, under half of the shortfall comes from an unresolved V gene, and the cause of the rest is unknown. From that table come the V and J calls and clone size; the DNA was used to work out D and trimming. For this sample the table gives around 230,000 clones, of which 89% were detected only once. The ten largest clones capture about 4% of the sample.

CDR1 and CDR2 are drawn from the germline V gene: MDHEN, SYDVKM. For this chain, trimming is 2 bases at the V end and 8 bases at the J end, and the number of junction bases without a gene match is 6. The CDR3, cysteine through phenylalanine, is 15 amino acids long. The entry retains the CDR3 DNA only, 45 bases that are in frame from base 1. Recombination linked TRBV28 to TRBJ1-4; 9 bases in between match TRBD1. The sequenced sample was PBMCs or T cells enriched from blood (not recorded which). This TCR came from a woman aged 25 to 45 with acute COVID-19. The sequenced DNA is TGTGCCAGCAGTTTAACCGGGACAGGGCGAGAAAAACTGTTTTTT. Translated, it reads CASSLTGTGREKLFF.